This T cell receptor (beta chain) appears in the sequencing data of a study of T cell responses to AZD1222 COVID-19 vaccine. Only in-frame clones appear in the TCRdb table, and some are missing; sequencing was by immunoSEQ multiplex PCR. The table gives about 140,000 clones; the top ten clones make up about 2% of it. Trimming took 6 bases from V and 5 from J, leaving 13 bases between them. This CDR3 is 13 amino acids long. From germline, CDR1 is SNHLY and CDR2 FYNNEI. Of note for this clone: Its target is unknown.

Study-wide results and limits: AZD1222 recipients seropositive at baseline numbered only six or seven. Recipients of two AZD1222 doses showed rising Spike-specific TCR breadth and depth. Donor demographics were predominantly white British with a female majority; clonal diversity may be underestimated. Nearly half of unique spike-specific TCRs reportedly avoided B.1.351 and B.1.1.7 mutated regions.

V gene TRBV2 combines with J gene TRBJ1-1; possibly TRBD1 for D (5 bases). Sequencing was done on a sample of peripheral blood. The sequence was collected from an adult in good health. For the CDR3, the DNA is TGTGCCAGCAGGGTCAGGGAGGGAACTGAAGCTTTCTTT. Its protein product is CASRVREGTEAFF.